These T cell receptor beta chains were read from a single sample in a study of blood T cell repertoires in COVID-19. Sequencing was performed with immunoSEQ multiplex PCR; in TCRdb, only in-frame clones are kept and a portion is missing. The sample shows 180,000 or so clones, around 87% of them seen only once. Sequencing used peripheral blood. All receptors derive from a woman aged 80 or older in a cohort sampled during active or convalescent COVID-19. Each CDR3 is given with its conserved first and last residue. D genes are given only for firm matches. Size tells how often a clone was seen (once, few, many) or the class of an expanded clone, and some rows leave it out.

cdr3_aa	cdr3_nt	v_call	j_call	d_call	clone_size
CASSYDRVSHGYTF	TGTGCCAGCAGTTATGACAGGGTGTCTCATGGCTACACCTTC	TRBV7-2	TRBJ1-2	TRBD1	once
CASSAPGLAGGVDTQYF	TGTGCCAGCAGCGCCCCGGGACTAGCGGGGGGGGTGGATACGCAGTATTTT	TRBV9	TRBJ2-3	TRBD2	.
CASSLAQLNTEAFF	TGTGCCAGCAGCTTAGCACAGCTGAACACTGAAGCTTTCTTT	TRBV7-9	TRBJ1-1	.	.
CASSPVGQGFHEQFF	TGTGCCAGCTCACCAGTGGGACAGGGTTTCCATGAGCAGTTCTTC	TRBV18	TRBJ2-1	TRBD1	.
CASSLNGVVGYTF	TGTGCCAGCAGCTTAAACGGGGTGGTTGGCTACACCTTC	TRBV11-2	TRBJ1-2	.	.
CASSLTRSNQPQHF	TGTGCCAGCAGTTTAACGCGGAGCAATCAGCCCCAGCATTTT	TRBV27	TRBJ1-5	.	once
CASRDRGNTEAFF	TGTGCCAGCAGGGACAGGGGGAACACTGAAGCTTTCTTT	TRBV6-1	TRBJ1-1	TRBD1	.
CAEGQGTTEAFF	TGTGCCGAGGGACAGGGGACCACTGAAGCTTTCTTT	TRBV5-6	TRBJ1-1	TRBD1	.
CASSIDFQRTEAFF	TGTGCCAGTAGTATAGATTTTCAGAGGACTGAAGCTTTCTTT	TRBV19	TRBJ1-1	.	.
CATSDGAGPFLSTDTQYF	TGTGCCACCAGTGATGGGGCAGGCCCGTTTCTCAGCACAGATACGCAGTATTTT	TRBV24-1	TRBJ2-3	.	.
CASSRWTSGHLTGELFF	TGTGCCAGCAGTCGCTGGACTAGCGGTCATCTGACCGGGGAGCTGTTTTTT	TRBV28	TRBJ2-2	TRBD2	few
CASSLVGQVEKLFF	TGTGCCAGCAGCTTAGTGGGACAGGTTGAAAAACTGTTTTTT	TRBV11-3	TRBJ1-4	TRBD1	.
CASSSGVKPNSPLHF	TGCGCCAGCAGCTCGGGTGTGAAGCCTAATTCACCCCTCCACTTT	TRBV5-1	TRBJ1-6	.	.
CASYTGNQLNQPQHF	TGCGCCAGCTACACAGGGAATCAGCTCAATCAGCCCCAGCATTTT	TRBV10-1	TRBJ1-5	.	.
CASSQQGLGAYTF	TGTGCCAGCAGCCAACAGGGTCTTGGAGCCTACACCTTC	TRBV7-9	TRBJ1-2	.	.
CARAGTSGQETQYF	TGTGCCCGCGCCGGGACTAGCGGGCAAGAGACCCAGTACTTC	TRBV2	TRBJ2-5	TRBD2	once
CAWSFRQGRSGANVLTF	TGTGCCTGGAGTTTTCGACAGGGCCGCTCTGGGGCCAACGTCCTGACTTTC	TRBV30	TRBJ2-6	TRBD1	.
CASSFRRFRSPLHF	TGTGCCAGCAGCTTTAGGAGGTTTCGGTCACCCCTCCACTTT	TRBV11-3	TRBJ1-6	.	.
CASSLGTSGRYEQFF	TGCGCCAGCAGCCTGGGGACTAGCGGGAGATATGAGCAGTTCTTC	TRBV4-3	TRBJ2-1	TRBD2	.
CASSNPGHARVEQFF	TGTGCCAGCAGTAACCCGGGACACGCACGTGTGGAGCAGTTCTTC	TRBV6-2/TRBV6-3	TRBJ2-1	.	.
CASSAGGASDSPLHF	TGTGCCAGCAGCGCAGGGGGCGCGTCTGATTCACCCCTCCACTTT	TRBV9	TRBJ1-6	TRBD1	.
CAISDGGEAFF	TGTGCCATCAGTGATGGCGGGGAAGCTTTCTTT	TRBV10-3	TRBJ1-1	.	.
CASSALVGSYNEQFF	TGTGCCAGCAGCGCTCTAGTTGGGTCCTACAATGAGCAGTTCTTC	TRBV9	TRBJ2-1	.	once
CASSFGLAGASYNEQFF	TGTGCCAGCAGCTTCGGACTAGCGGGAGCCTCCTACAATGAGCAGTTCTTC	TRBV9	TRBJ2-1	TRBD2	.
CASSQGSGYYGYTF	TGTGCCAGCAGCCAAGGATCGGGGTACTATGGCTACACCTTC	TRBV14	TRBJ1-2	.	.
CASLDRATNEKLFF	TGTGCCAGCCTCGACAGGGCAACTAATGAAAAACTGTTTTTT	TRBV6-6	TRBJ1-4	TRBD1	.
CASTQTQDHFQETQYF	TGCGCCAGCACCCAAACACAGGACCACTTTCAAGAGACCCAGTACTTC	TRBV23-1	TRBJ2-5	.	.
CASSEAHYANTGELFF	TGTGCCAGCAGTGAAGCCCACTACGCGAACACCGGGGAGCTGTTTTTT	TRBV6-1	TRBJ2-2	.	.
CASSPPGYGYTF	TGTGCCAGCTCACCGCCAGGCTATGGCTACACCTTC	TRBV18	TRBJ1-2	.	.